This is a list of T cell receptor beta chains from one sample in a study of OX40 agonist ivuxolimab in advanced cancers. Libraries were prepared by immunoSEQ multiplex PCR; TCRdb keeps only in-frame clonotypes and omits some of them. This table has more than 100,000 clones, 90% appearing once. The sequencing used CD4+ or CD8+ T cells sorted from blood, collected in a trial of the OX40 agonist ivuxolimab. The receptors originated from an adult with an advanced solid tumor such as melanoma, head and neck, liver or kidney cancer. CDR3s include the opening cysteine and the closing phenylalanine or tryptophan. A D gene is named only where the DNA matches it firmly. Expanded clones are given a class, and other clones once, few, many or no size at all.

DNA,CDR3,J,V,size,D
TGTGCCAGTCGGACTAGCGGGAGTTCAGAGACCCAGTACTTC,CASRTSGSSETQYF,TRBJ2-5,TRBV28,.,TRBD2
TGTGCCAGCAGTTCCCCACAGCGTGCAACTAATGAAAAACTGTTTTTT,CASSSPQRATNEKLFF,TRBJ1-4,TRBV28,.,.
TGTGCTAGTGGTTTGGTACTGGTGGGGGCTAACACCGGGGAGCTGTTTTTT,CASGLVLVGANTGELFF,TRBJ2-2,TRBV12-5,few,.
TGTGCCAGCAGTTCTAGGGGAGGGTTTAGAGCCTACGAGCAGTACTTC,CASSSRGGFRAYEQYF,TRBJ2-7,TRBV11-2,.,TRBD2
TGTGCCAGTAGCCCGGGATTCAATCAGCCCCAGCATTTT,CASSPGFNQPQHF,TRBJ1-5,TRBV19,few,.
TGTGCCAGCAGCCAGGGACTAGCGGGAGTTGCAGAGACCCAGTACTTC,CASSQGLAGVAETQYF,TRBJ2-5,TRBV11-2,.,TRBD2
TGTGCCAGCAGCCCCCGGCGGGGGGATACTGAAGCTTTCTTT,CASSPRRGDTEAFF,TRBJ1-1,TRBV7-2,.,.
TGTGCCTGTAACCTAAGGGGAGATACGCAGTATTTT,CACNLRGDTQYF,TRBJ2-3,TRBV30,.,.
TGTGCCAGCTCACCCCTCGGGACAGGGGGTTTCTATGGCTACACCTTC,CASSPLGTGGFYGYTF,TRBJ1-2,TRBV18,.,TRBD1
TGTGCCAGCAGGGGAGACAGGGTTTCTACCTACGAGCAGTACTTC,CASRGDRVSTYEQYF,TRBJ2-7,TRBV6-1,.,TRBD1
TGTGCCAGCAGTGACACGGGGGGCAGGGACACCGGGGAGCTGTTTTTT,CASSDTGGRDTGELFF,TRBJ2-2,TRBV6-1,few,.
TGTGCCAGCTCAACCGAGGGGACTGGGACCACCGGGGAGCTGTTTTTT,CASSTEGTGTTGELFF,TRBJ2-2,TRBV6-6,.,.
TGTGCCAGCAGCTTATCCTACGAGCAGTACTTC,CASSLSYEQYF,TRBJ2-7,TRBV7-6,.,.
TGTGCCAGCAGCTTTGGGACTAGCGGGTGGAATGAGCAGTTCTTC,CASSFGTSGWNEQFF,TRBJ2-1,TRBV7-3,.,TRBD2
TGCAGCGTAGAAGGGACTAGCGGAAACACAGATACGCAGTATTTT,CSVEGTSGNTDTQYF,TRBJ2-3,TRBV29-1,.,TRBD2
TGTGCCAGCAGTTCCCGACTAGCGGGAGTCGGGGAGACCCAGTACTTC,CASSSRLAGVGETQYF,TRBJ2-5,TRBV27,.,TRBD2
TGTGCCAGCAGTTACAAAGACAATCAGCCCCAGCATTTT,CASSYKDNQPQHF,TRBJ1-5,TRBV27,.,.
TGTGCCAGCAGTTACTCCCAGGACAGCAATCAGCCCCAGCATTTT,CASSYSQDSNQPQHF,TRBJ1-5,TRBV6-7,.,.
TGTGCCAGCTGCCCGGGACAGGGGAACGAGCAGTACTTC,CASCPGQGNEQYF,TRBJ2-7,TRBV18,.,TRBD1
TGTGCCAGCAGTGAAGACAGGACCTATGGCTACACCTTC,CASSEDRTYGYTF,TRBJ1-2,TRBV2,.,.
TGTGCCAGCAGCCCCCGTGAGGGGGCCAGGGAGACCCAGTACTTC,CASSPREGARETQYF,TRBJ2-5,TRBV11-1,.,TRBD1
TGTGCCAGCAGCCCCCCTAGCGGGAGGCGTACAGATACGCAGTATTTT,CASSPPSGRRTDTQYF,TRBJ2-3,TRBV11-2,.,TRBD2
TGTGCCAGCAGCCCGGGACAGTCCTATGGCTACACCTTC,CASSPGQSYGYTF,TRBJ1-2,TRBV28,.,TRBD1
TGTGCCAGCAGTTTGGACTCACAAAGAAACACCATATATTTT,CASSLDSQRNTIYF,TRBJ1-3,TRBV5-4,.,.
TGTGCCAGTAGTAGACAGGGGGCGTCCGGGGAGCTGTTTTTT,CASSRQGASGELFF,TRBJ2-2,TRBV19,.,TRBD1
TGTGCCAGCAGCTTAAGGGGGGCAGGTCACCAAGAAAAACTGTTTTTT,CASSLRGAGHQEKLFF,TRBJ1-4,TRBV7-9,.,.
TGTGCCAGCAGTCCGGGACAGGGGTCGACGGGCTACACCTTC,CASSPGQGSTGYTF,TRBJ1-2,TRBV25-1,few,TRBD1
TGCAGCGTTCTACCAGTCGGGGGCAATCAGCCCCAGCATTTT,CSVLPVGGNQPQHF,TRBJ1-5,TRBV29-1,.,.
TGTGCCACTCGACAGGGGATGGGGACTGAAGCTTTCTTT,CATRQGMGTEAFF,TRBJ1-1,TRBV6-6,.,TRBD1
TGTGCCAGCAGTTTCACACTCAACGAGCAGTACTTC,CASSFTLNEQYF,TRBJ2-7,TRBV28,.,.
TGCAGCGTTCGCCCAGATAGCAATCAGCCCCAGCATTTT,CSVRPDSNQPQHF,TRBJ1-5,TRBV29-1,.,.
TGTGCCAGCAGCCCTGCGGACAGGACGAACAATGAGCAGTTCTTC,CASSPADRTNNEQFF,TRBJ2-1,TRBV11-3,.,TRBD1
TGTGCCAGCAGCTTAACGGCCCAAGAGACCCAGTACTTC,CASSLTAQETQYF,TRBJ2-5,TRBV7-3,.,.
TGTGCCAGCTGGCAGGATCGGGCTGAAGCTTTCTTT,CASWQDRAEAFF,TRBJ1-1,TRBV18,few,.
TGTGCCATCAATGCAGGGCAAGGTCAGCCCCAGCATTTT,CAINAGQGQPQHF,TRBJ1-5,TRBV10-3,.,.
TGTGCCTGGAGTGCCCCCTGGGCGGACGCGCAGTATTTT,CAWSAPWADAQYF,TRBJ2-3,TRBV30,once,.
TGTGCCATCAGTGAGTCCGACAGGACAAATCAGCCCCAGCATTTT,CAISESDRTNQPQHF,TRBJ1-5,TRBV10-3,once,.
TGTGCCAGCAGCCAACTTTCTAGCGGAGGTGGGGCCAACGTCCTGACTTTC,CASSQLSSGGGANVLTF,TRBJ2-6,TRBV4-2,.,TRBD2
TGTGCCAGCAGCTCCCTAGCGGGATGGCTAGCAGATACGCAGTATTTT,CASSSLAGWLADTQYF,TRBJ2-3,TRBV28,.,TRBD2
TGCGCCAGCAGCCAAGAGGGGAGTACGGACTATGGCTACACCTTC,CASSQEGSTDYGYTF,TRBJ1-2,TRBV4-3,.,.
TGTGCCAGCAGTATGAATCAGGCTGGAAACACCATATATTTT,CASSMNQAGNTIYF,TRBJ1-3,TRBV2,.,.
TGTGCCAGCAGATCCGAACTGAGAGATACGCAGTATTTT,CASRSELRDTQYF,TRBJ2-3,TRBV27,.,.
TGCGCCAGCGCGGGCAGGGGGTTTGGCTACACCTTC,CASAGRGFGYTF,TRBJ1-2,TRBV5-1,.,TRBD1
TGTGCCAGCAGCCCCGACCTCACAGGGAACGAGCAGTACTTC,CASSPDLTGNEQYF,TRBJ2-7,TRBV6-5,.,.
TGCAGCGTTGCTCCCAGTGGACAGGGTAAATACGAGCAGTACTTC,CSVAPSGQGKYEQYF,TRBJ2-7,TRBV29-1,.,TRBD1
TGTGCCAGCAGCTTGGATGGGACTCAACGTTACAATGAGCAGTTCTTC,CASSLDGTQRYNEQFF,TRBJ2-1,TRBV5-4,.,.